The TCR beta chain under discussion was sequenced for a study of somatic mutations in cytotoxic T cells in rheumatoid arthritis. The length of the CDR3 is 17 residues. This table comes from immunoSEQ multiplex PCR, and its TCRdb copy is limited to in-frame clones, with some not included. Counted here are some 11,000 clones, roughly 70% occurring once; the ten biggest clones make up roughly two fifths. The gene calls are TRBV21-1 and TRBJ2-2; whether TRBD2, the table's D call, matches the DNA was not checked. TRBV21-1 is shown as a pseudogene. The clonotype comes from an adult with rheumatoid arthritis. The specimen was CD8+ T cells sorted from blood. The CDR3, as DNA: TGTGCCAGCAGCAAGAGTGGAGGGGACTTATTCACCGGGGAGCTGTTTTTT. This gives the protein CASSKSGGDLFTGELFF.